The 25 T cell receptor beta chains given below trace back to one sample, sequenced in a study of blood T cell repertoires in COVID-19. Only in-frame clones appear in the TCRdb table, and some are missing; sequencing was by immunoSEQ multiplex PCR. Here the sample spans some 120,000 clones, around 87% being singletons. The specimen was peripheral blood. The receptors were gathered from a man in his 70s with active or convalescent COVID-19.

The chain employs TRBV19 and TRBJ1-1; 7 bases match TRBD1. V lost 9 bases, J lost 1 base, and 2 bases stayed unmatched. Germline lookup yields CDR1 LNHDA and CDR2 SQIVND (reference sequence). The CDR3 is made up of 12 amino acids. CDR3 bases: TGTGCCAGCGGGGACAGGAACACTGAAGCTTTCTTT. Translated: CASGDRNTEAFF.

In DNA form, the CDR3 reads TGTGCCAGCAGCCCGCCGGGACAGGGGGCCTGGGAGCAGTACTTC. Its translation: CASSPPGQGAWEQYF. This rearrangement joins TRBV7-9 to TRBJ2-7; the match to TRBD1 covers 12 bases. The CDR3 has 15 residues. V was pared by 5 bases and J by 7 bases, with 9 bases of the junction left unmatched. The germline gives CDR1 SEHNR, CDR2 FQNEAQ (reference sequence).

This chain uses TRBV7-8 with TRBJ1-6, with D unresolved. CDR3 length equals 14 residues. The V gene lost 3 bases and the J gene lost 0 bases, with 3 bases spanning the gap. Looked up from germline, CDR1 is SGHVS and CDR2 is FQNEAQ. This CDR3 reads CASSFNSYNSPLHF. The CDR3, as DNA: TGTGCCAGCAGCTTCAACTCCTATAATTCACCCCTCCACTTT.

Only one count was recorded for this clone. DNA for the CDR3: TGTGCCAGCAGCCAAAGACTAGCGGGAACGCAGGGCACAGATACGCAGTATTTT. Translated: CASSQRLAGTQGTDTQYF. The chain combines TRBV4-2 with TRBJ2-3; 11 bases agree with TRBD2. V was pared by 2 bases and J by 1 base, with 8 bases of the junction left unmatched. Germline V lookup: CDR1 LGHNA, CDR2 YNFKEQ. The CDR3 totals 18 residues.

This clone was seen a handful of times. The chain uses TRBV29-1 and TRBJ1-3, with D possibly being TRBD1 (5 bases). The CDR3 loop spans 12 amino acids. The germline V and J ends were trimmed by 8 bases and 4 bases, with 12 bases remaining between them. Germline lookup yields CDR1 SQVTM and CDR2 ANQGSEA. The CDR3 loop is CSTTAGGNTIYF. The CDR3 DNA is TGCAGCACGACAGCGGGAGGAAACACCATATATTTT.

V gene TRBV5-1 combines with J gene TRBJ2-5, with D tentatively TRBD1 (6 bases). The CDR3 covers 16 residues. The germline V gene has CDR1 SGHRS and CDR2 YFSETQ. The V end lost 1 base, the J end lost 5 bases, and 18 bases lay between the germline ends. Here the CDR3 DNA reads TGCGCCAGCAGCTTGCAGGACCCGGGTAGGGGGGAGACCCAGTACTTC. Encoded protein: CASSLQDPGRGETQYF.

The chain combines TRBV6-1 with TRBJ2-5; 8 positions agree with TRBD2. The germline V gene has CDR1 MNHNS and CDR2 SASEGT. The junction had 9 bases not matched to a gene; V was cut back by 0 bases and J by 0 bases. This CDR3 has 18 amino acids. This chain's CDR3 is CASSEARREVLYQETQYF. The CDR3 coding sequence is TGTGCCAGCAGTGAAGCGAGGCGGGAGGTCCTCTACCAAGAGACCCAGTACTTC.

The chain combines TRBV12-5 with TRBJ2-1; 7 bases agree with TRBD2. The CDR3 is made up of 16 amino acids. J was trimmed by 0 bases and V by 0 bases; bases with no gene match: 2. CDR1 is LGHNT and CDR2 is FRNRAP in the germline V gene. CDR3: CASGLVVAGSYNEQFF. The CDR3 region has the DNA TGTGCTAGTGGTTTGGTGGTAGCGGGCTCCTACAATGAGCAGTTCTTC.

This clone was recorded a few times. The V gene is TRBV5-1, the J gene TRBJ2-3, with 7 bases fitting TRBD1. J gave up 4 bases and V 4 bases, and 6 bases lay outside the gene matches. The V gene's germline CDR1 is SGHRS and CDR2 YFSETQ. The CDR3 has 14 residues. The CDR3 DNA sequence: TGCGCCAGCAGCGCGAGGGGGCAGGCAGATACGCAGTATTTT. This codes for CASSARGQADTQYF.

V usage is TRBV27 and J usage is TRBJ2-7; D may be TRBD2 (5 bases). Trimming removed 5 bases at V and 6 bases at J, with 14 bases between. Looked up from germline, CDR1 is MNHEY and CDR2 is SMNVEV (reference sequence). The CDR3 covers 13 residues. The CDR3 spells CASSPRRGFEQYF. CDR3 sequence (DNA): TGTGCCAGCAGTCCCCGAAGAGGGTTCGAGCAGTACTTC.

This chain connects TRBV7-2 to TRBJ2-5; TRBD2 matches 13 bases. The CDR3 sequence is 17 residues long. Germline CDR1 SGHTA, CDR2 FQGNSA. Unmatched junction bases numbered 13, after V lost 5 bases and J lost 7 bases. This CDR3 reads CASSHRTSGGAVGTQYF. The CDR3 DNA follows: TGTGCCAGCAGCCACCGGACTAGCGGGGGCGCCGTTGGGACCCAGTACTTC.

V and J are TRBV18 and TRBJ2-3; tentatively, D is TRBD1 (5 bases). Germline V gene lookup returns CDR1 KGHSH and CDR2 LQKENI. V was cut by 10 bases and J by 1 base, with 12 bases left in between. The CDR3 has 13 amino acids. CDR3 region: CATDQGRTDTQYF. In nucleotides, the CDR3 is TGTGCCACCGATCAGGGCCGCACAGATACGCAGTATTTT.

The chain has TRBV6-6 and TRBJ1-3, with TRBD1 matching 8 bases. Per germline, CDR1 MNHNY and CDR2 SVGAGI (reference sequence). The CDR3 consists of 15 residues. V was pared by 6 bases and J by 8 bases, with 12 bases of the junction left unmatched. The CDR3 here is CASRTGTGFLDTIYF. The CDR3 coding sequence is TGTGCCAGCAGAACCGGGACAGGCTTCTTAGACACCATATATTTT.

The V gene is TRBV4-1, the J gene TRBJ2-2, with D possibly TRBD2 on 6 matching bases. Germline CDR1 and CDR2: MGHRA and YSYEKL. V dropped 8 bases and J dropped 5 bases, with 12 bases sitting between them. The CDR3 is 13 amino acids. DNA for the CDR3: TGCGCCAGCGGAGGGGTAGGGACCGGGGAGCTGTTTTTT. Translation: CASGGVGTGELFF.

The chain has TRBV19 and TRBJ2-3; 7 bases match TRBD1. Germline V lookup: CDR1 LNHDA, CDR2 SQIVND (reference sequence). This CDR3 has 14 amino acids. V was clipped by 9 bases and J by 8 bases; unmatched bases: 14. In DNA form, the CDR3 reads TGTGCCAGCAGGGGGACGGCCGGATTGGGTACGCAGTATTTT. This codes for CASRGTAGLGTQYF.

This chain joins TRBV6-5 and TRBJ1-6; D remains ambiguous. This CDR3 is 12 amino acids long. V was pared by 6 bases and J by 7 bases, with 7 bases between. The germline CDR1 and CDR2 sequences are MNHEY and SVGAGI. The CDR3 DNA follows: TGTGCCAGCAGGGCTCAGAATTCACCCCTCCACTTT. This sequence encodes CASRAQNSPLHF.

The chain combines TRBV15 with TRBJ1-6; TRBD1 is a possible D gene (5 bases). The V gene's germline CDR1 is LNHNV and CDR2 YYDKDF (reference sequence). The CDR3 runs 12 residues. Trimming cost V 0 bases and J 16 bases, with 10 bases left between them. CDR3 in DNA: TGTGCCACCAGCAGAGATGGGGGGTTACTCCACTTT. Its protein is CATSRDGGLLHF.

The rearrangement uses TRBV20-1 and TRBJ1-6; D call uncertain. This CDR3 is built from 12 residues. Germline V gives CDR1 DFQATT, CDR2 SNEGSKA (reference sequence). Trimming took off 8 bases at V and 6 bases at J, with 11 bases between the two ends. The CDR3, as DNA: TGCAGTCCCAGTGGGCTTAATTCACCCCTCCACTTT. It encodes CSPSGLNSPLHF.

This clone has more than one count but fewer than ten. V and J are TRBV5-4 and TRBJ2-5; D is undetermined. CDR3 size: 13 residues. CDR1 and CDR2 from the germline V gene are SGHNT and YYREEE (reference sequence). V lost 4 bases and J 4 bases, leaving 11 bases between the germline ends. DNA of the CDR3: TGTGCCAGCAGCCCTAAAAACAGAGAGACCCAGTACTTC. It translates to CASSPKNRETQYF.

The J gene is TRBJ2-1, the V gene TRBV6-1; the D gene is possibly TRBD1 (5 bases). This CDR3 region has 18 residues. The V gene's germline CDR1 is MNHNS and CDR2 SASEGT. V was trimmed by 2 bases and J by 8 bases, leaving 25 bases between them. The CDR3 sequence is CASSESRFGALSSDEQFF. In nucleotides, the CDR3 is TGTGCCAGCAGTGAAAGTCGGTTTGGGGCTCTAAGCTCGGATGAGCAGTTCTTC.

The CDR3 DNA reads as TGTGCCAGCAGTTCACCCGGAGGAGGTCTAAACGGGGAGCTGTTTTTT. This codes for CASSSPGGGLNGELFF. This chain joins TRBV28 and TRBJ2-2; weak D call: TRBD2 (5 bases). V lost 4 bases and J 7 bases, leaving 19 bases between the germline ends. Germline CDR1 and CDR2: MDHEN and SYDVKM. The CDR3 spans 16 residues. Combining the CDR3 with reference TRBV28 and TRBJ2-2 gives the whole variable domain DVKVTQSSRYLVKRTGEKVFLECVQDMDHENMFWYRQDPGLGLRLIYFSYDVKMKEKGDIPEGYSVSREKKERFSLILESASTNQTSMYLCASSSPGGGLNGELFFGEGSRLTVL.

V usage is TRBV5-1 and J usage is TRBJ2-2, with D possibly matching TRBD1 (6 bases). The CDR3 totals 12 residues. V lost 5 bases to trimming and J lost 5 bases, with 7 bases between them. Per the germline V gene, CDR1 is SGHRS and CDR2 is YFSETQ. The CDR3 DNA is TGCGCCAGCAGGACAGGTACCGGGGAGCTGTTTTTT. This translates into CASRTGTGELFF. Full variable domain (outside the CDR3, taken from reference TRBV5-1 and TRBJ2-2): KAGVTQTPRYLIKTRGQQVTLSCSPISGHRSVSWYQQTPGQGLQFLFEYFSETQRNKGNFPGRFSGRQFSNSRSEMNVSTLELGDSALYLCASRTGTGELFFGEGSRLTVL.

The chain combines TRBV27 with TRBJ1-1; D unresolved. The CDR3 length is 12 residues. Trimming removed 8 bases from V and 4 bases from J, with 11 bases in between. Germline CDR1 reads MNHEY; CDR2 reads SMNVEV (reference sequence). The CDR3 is CASYSVGTEAFF. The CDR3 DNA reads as TGTGCCAGCTACAGTGTGGGCACTGAAGCTTTCTTT.

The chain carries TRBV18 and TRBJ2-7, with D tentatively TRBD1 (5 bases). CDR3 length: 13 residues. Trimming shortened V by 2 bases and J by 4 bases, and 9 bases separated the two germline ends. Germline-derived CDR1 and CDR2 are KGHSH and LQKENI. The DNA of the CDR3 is TGTGCCAGCTCACCAGGCAGGGCTTACGAGCAGTACTTC. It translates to CASSPGRAYEQYF.

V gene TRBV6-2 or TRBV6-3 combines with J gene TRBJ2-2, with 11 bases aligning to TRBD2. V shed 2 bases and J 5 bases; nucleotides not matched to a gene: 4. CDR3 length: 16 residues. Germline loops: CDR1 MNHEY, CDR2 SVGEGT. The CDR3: CASSYLAGGRTGELFF. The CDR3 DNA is TGTGCCAGCAGTTACCTAGCGGGAGGTAGGACCGGGGAGCTGTTTTTT.